This TCR beta chain was recorded in a study of blood T cells in healthy people across ages. For the study at large: Through template switching, about one barcoded beta molecule was captured per two T cells, as measured in model experiments. General study findings and limits: Without sorted subsets, naive and antigen-experienced compartments could not be conclusively compared. Per-million-T-cell TCR beta diversity fell roughly linearly with age.

Isolated PBMCs totaled at least 6.5 million in each sample. Concerning this clonotype itself: Its target is unknown.

A second PCR of about 7 to 12 cycles used a sample-barcoded 5' primer and a J-beta primer mix. TCRdb itself ran the 5' RACE reads through MiXCR, one entry per CDR3 protein. The data show about 1,400,000 distinct CDR3 sequences, approximately 63% seen once. Sequences were obtained from blood. The receptor was isolated from a young man in good health.

CDR3 amino acids: CSAPVAGASEQYF. In DNA form, the CDR3 reads TGCAGTGCCCCAGTAGCGGGGGCCTCCGAGCAGTACTTC. This chain uses TRBV20-1 with TRBJ2-7; 9 nucleotides agree with TRBD2. The CDR3 has 13 residues. CDR1 and CDR2 from the germline V gene are DFQATT and SNEGSKA (reference sequence). The V segment lost 6 bases and the J segment 6 bases; nucleotides outside the gene matches: 9.